The 32 T cell receptor beta chains below come from one sample, sequenced in a study of shared clonotypes between healthy human individuals. Naive CD8 cells were CD45RO-negative, positively selected for CCR7, excluding terminally differentiated effector memory CD45RA+ cells. Produced via immunoSEQ multiplex PCR; TCRdb's table is partial and in-frame only. Among just over 2,000,000 clones listed, less than 95% were seen once. Material for sequencing was naive CD8+ T cells sorted from blood. The receptor set was obtained from a man younger than 35 in good health.

V gene TRBV5-6 combines with J gene TRBJ2-3, with a tentative D call TRBD2 (5 bases). V lost 4 bases, J lost 4 bases, and 7 bases lay in between. Germline V lookup: CDR1 SGHDT, CDR2 YYEEEE. This CDR3 spans 12 amino acids. For the CDR3, the DNA is TGTGCCAGCAGCGGACTCGCAGATACGCAGTATTTT. Encoded protein: CASSGLADTQYF.

The chain has TRBV27 and TRBJ2-2; 8 bases are shared with TRBD1. The junction had 6 bases not matched to a gene; V was cut back by 7 bases and J by 8 bases. Germline CDR1 and CDR2: MNHEY and SMNVEV (reference sequence). The CDR3 consists of 13 residues. The CDR3 region is CASMGRGQGELFF. DNA of the CDR3: TGTGCCAGCATGGGCAGGGGGCAGGGGGAGCTGTTTTTT.

V and J are TRBV28 and TRBJ2-1; 7 bases align to TRBD2. Trimming removed 6 bases from V and 0 bases from J; junction bases left unmatched: 8. The CDR3 extends over 16 amino acids. Germline V lookup: CDR1 MDHEN, CDR2 SYDVKM. The CDR3 DNA reads TGTGCCAGCAGCCCAGTGCGGGAGAGCTCCTACAATGAGCAGTTCTTC. Amino acid sequence: CASSPVRESSYNEQFF. Filled out from reference TRBV28 and TRBJ2-1, the complete variable domain reads DVKVTQSSRYLVKRTGEKVFLECVQDMDHENMFWYRQDPGLGLRLIYFSYDVKMKEKGDIPEGYSVSREKKERFSLILESASTNQTSMYLCASSPVRESSYNEQFFGPGTRLTVL.

On this clone itself: The sample has other DNA sequences that encode this CDR3 too. The rearrangement links TRBV27 to TRBJ2-7, with a possible D match to TRBD2 (7 bases). The CDR3 length is 14 residues. The germline gives CDR1 MNHEY, CDR2 SMNVEV (reference sequence). Trimming pared 0 bases from V and 3 bases from J, leaving 9 bases between. The DNA for the CDR3 is TGTGCCAGCAGTTTATCTAGGGGGGGCTACGAGCAGTACTTC. This translates into CASSLSRGGYEQYF.

The chain joins TRBV19 to TRBJ2-7, with a tentative D call TRBD1 (6 bases). CDR1 LNHDA and CDR2 SQIVND come from the germline V gene (reference sequence). Trimming pared 5 bases from V and 1 base from J, leaving 12 bases between. CDR3 size: 14 residues. The CDR3 spells CASSAGAGSYEQYF. CDR3 nucleotides: TGTGCCAGTAGTGCAGGGGCAGGATCCTACGAGCAGTACTTC.

This sequence joins TRBV6-1 and TRBJ1-2, with 7 bases identical to TRBD1. The V segment lost 1 base and the J segment 0 bases; nucleotides outside the gene matches: 5. CDR3 size: 16 residues. Germline V gives CDR1 MNHNS, CDR2 SASEGT. The DNA for the CDR3 is TGTGCCAGCAGTGAAGACTCCGGGACAGCTAACTATGGCTACACCTTC. It yields the protein CASSEDSGTANYGYTF.

The chain recombines TRBV27 with TRBJ2-1; D perhaps matches TRBD1 (6 bases). With 5 bases removed from V and 8 bases from J, the gap between germline ends came to 13 bases. Germline V CDR1 and CDR2: MNHEY, SMNVEV (reference sequence). This CDR3 has 13 amino acids. For the CDR3, the DNA is TGTGCCAGCAGTCCCAACCAGGGGTATGAGCAGTTCTTC. This sequence encodes CASSPNQGYEQFF.

V usage is TRBV10-1 and J usage is TRBJ1-5, with a tentative D call TRBD1 (6 bases). This CDR3 has 19 residues. Germline-derived CDR1 and CDR2 are WNHNN and SYGVQD (reference sequence). The V and J ends lost 3 bases and 0 bases respectively, with 21 bases between them. The CDR3 DNA reads TGCGCCAGCAGTGAAGGTGGGGGACATAAAGGGGTTAGCAATCAGCCCCAGCATTTT. It codes for CASSEGGGHKGVSNQPQHF.

This clone was counted only a few times. This CDR3 is also generated by other DNA sequences in the sample. The rearrangement links TRBV4-1 to TRBJ2-7; 7 bases align to TRBD1. The CDR3 contains 15 residues. The trim removed 0 bases at V and 0 bases at J, leaving 2 bases unmatched. Germline CDR1 reads MGHRA; CDR2 reads YSYEKL. CDR3 in amino acids: CASSQDRDSSYEQYF. In DNA, the CDR3 is TGCGCCAGCAGCCAAGATCGGGACAGCTCCTACGAGCAGTACTTC.

The V gene is TRBV4-1, the J gene TRBJ1-4; 7 nucleotides line up with TRBD1. The CDR3 runs to 16 residues. V lost 6 bases, J lost 5 bases, and 12 bases stayed unmatched. Germline V gene sequence: CDR1 MGHRA, CDR2 YSYEKL. CDR3 sequence: CASRAEGQQLNEKLFF. CDR3 nucleotide sequence: TGCGCCAGCAGGGCGGAGGGACAGCAACTAAATGAAAAACTGTTTTTT.

This chain links TRBV7-2 with TRBJ2-3; 9 bases fit TRBD2. V was pared by 3 bases and J by 4 bases, with 11 bases of the junction left unmatched. The CDR3 loop spans 17 amino acids. Germline values: CDR1 SGHTA, CDR2 FQGNSA. CDR3 DNA sequence: TGTGCCAGCAGCTTCCCCCTTAGCGGGAGCGGTGCAGATACGCAGTATTTT. Translating it yields CASSFPLSGSGADTQYF.

The rearrangement joins TRBV2 to TRBJ1-2; TRBD1 might be the D (6 bases). Germline V CDR1 and CDR2: SNHLY, FYNNEI. This CDR3 spans 16 amino acids. The V end lost 1 base, the J end lost 3 bases, and 15 bases lay between the germline ends. CDR3 nucleotide sequence: TGTGCCAGCAGTGAAGGTCACCCGGGGGGCGACTATGGCTACACCTTC. Encoded protein: CASSEGHPGGDYGYTF.

Worth noting for this clone: Other DNA sequences in the sample encode the same CDR3. V gene TRBV9 combines with J gene TRBJ1-6; possibly TRBD1 for D (5 bases). CDR1 is SGDLS, CDR2 YYNGEE, per germline. The CDR3 spans 15 residues. Trimming stripped 2 bases from V and 3 bases from J, with 9 bases between. In DNA form, the CDR3 reads TGTGCCAGCAGCGTTGACAGTAGCTATAATTCACCCCTCCACTTT. Its translation: CASSVDSSYNSPLHF.

The rearrangement uses TRBV18 and TRBJ2-3; 11 bases line up with TRBD2. The germline V gene encodes CDR1 KGHSH and CDR2 LQKENI. The CDR3 sequence is 15 residues long. The ends lost 0 bases at V and 5 bases at J; junction bases unmatched: 1. The CDR3 DNA reads as TGTGCCAGCTCACCACCGGGACTAGCGGTAGATACGCAGTATTTT. It yields the protein CASSPPGLAVDTQYF.

This clone was observed a few times. The CDR3 nucleotides read TGTGCCAGCAGTAAATCAAATAACTACGAGCAGTACTTC. Its protein product is CASSKSNNYEQYF. The chain has TRBV6-1 and TRBJ2-7; D uncertain. The germline V gene encodes CDR1 MNHNS and CDR2 SASEGT. V was cut by 5 bases and J by 3 bases, with 11 bases left in between. This CDR3 contains 13 residues.

The chain is built from TRBV7-6 and TRBJ1-6; possibly TRBD1 for D (5 bases). CDR1 is SGHVS, CDR2 FNYEAQ, per germline. V dropped 1 base and J dropped 7 bases, with 14 bases sitting between them. The length of the CDR3 is 16 residues. The CDR3: CASSLGAEGMNSPLHF. Here the CDR3 DNA reads TGTGCCAGCAGCTTAGGGGCAGAGGGGATGAATTCACCCCTCCACTTT.

As concerns this clone: The same CDR3 is also encoded by other DNA sequences in this sample. The V gene is TRBV5-6, the J gene TRBJ2-5; D not certain. There are 13 residues in the CDR3. In germline, CDR1 is SGHDT, CDR2 YYEEEE. The V and J ends lost 0 bases and 3 bases respectively, with 6 bases between them. CDR3 bases: TGTGCCAGCAGCTTGGACCCCGAAGAGACCCAGTACTTC. Translation: CASSLDPEETQYF.

This chain joins TRBV5-8 and TRBJ2-1; 9 bases are a match to TRBD2. V gave up 6 bases and J gave up 3 bases; unmatched junction bases: 7. This CDR3 comprises 15 residues. Germline CDR1 and CDR2: SGHTS and YDEGEE. CDR3 DNA sequence: TGTGCCAGCATCGAGCGGGAGGTTCACTACAATGAGCAGTTCTTC. This sequence encodes CASIEREVHYNEQFF.

This clone has a single count. This chain connects TRBV2 to TRBJ2-2; D is perhaps TRBD2 (5 bases). The CDR3 runs to 14 residues. Germline CDR1 SNHLY, CDR2 FYNNEI. The V and J ends lost 4 bases and 3 bases respectively, with 9 bases between them. CDR3 sequence (DNA): TGTGCCAGCAGTGGGGGAGTATACACCGGGGAGCTGTTTTTT. Protein product: CASSGGVYTGELFF. The full variable domain, in which reference TRBV2 and TRBJ2-2 provide the parts outside the CDR3, is EPEVTQTPSHQVTQMGQEVILRCVPISNHLYFYWYRQILGQKVEFLVSFYNNEISEKSEIFDDQFSVERPDGSNFTLKIRSTKLEDSAMYFCASSGGVYTGELFFGEGSRLTVL.

This clone occurred once. This chain uses TRBV6-1 with TRBJ2-1; D not resolved. Germline V gene data show CDR1 as MNHNS and CDR2 as SASEGT. This CDR3 contains 12 residues. The ends were cut back, 2 bases at V and 7 bases at J, with 6 bases in the middle. The CDR3 here is CASSEFSNEQFF. The CDR3 nucleotides read TGTGCCAGCAGTGAATTCTCAAATGAGCAGTTCTTC.

V is TRBV13 and J is TRBJ1-2; 8 bases map to TRBD1. V was clipped by 5 bases and J by 3 bases; unmatched bases: 5. The CDR3 is 14 residues long. Per the germline V gene, CDR1 is PRHDT and CDR2 is FYEKMQ (reference sequence). In DNA, the CDR3 is TGTGCCAGCAGCGTACAGGGGGAGGACTATGGCTACACCTTC. Translation: CASSVQGEDYGYTF.

In DNA, the CDR3 is TGTGCCAGCAGTTATGGGCCGGTACCCTACGAGCAGTACTTC. Encoded protein: CASSYGPVPYEQYF. The chain couples TRBV6-5 to TRBJ2-7; no firm D call. V lost 3 bases to trimming and J lost 2 bases, with 11 bases between them. Germline V lookup: CDR1 MNHEY, CDR2 SVGAGI. This CDR3 has 14 residues.

V usage is TRBV6-5 and J usage is TRBJ1-2; 7 bases line up with TRBD1. CDR1 and CDR2 (germline): MNHEY, SVGAGI. J gave up 8 bases and V 7 bases, and 16 bases lay outside the gene matches. The CDR3 consists of 15 residues. The DNA of the CDR3 is TGTGCCAGCACTCCCGACGTCGGGACAGTCTTCGGCTACACCTTC. This encodes CASTPDVGTVFGYTF.

The chain joins TRBV5-1 to TRBJ2-1, with TRBD1 identical over 10 bases. Germline V gives CDR1 SGHRS, CDR2 YFSETQ. V trimming: 5 bases; J trimming: 7 bases; junction bases outside the gene matches: 6. The CDR3 loop spans 14 amino acids. The CDR3: CASRSGTGDNEQFF. CDR3 DNA: TGCGCCAGCAGATCCGGGACAGGGGATAATGAGCAGTTCTTC.

The chain carries TRBV7-2 and TRBJ2-1; TRBD2 agrees at 7 bases. The length of the CDR3 is 17 residues. V lost 0 bases and J lost 10; bases outside the gene matches: 15. Germline-derived CDR1 and CDR2 are SGHTA and FQGNSA. CDR3 DNA sequence: TGTGCCAGCAGCTTAGCGGCAGGGACTACTTATCCCCAGGAGCAGTTCTTC. Translated, it gives CASSLAAGTTYPQEQFF.

The rearrangement uses TRBV18 and TRBJ2-3; D is perhaps TRBD1 or TRBD2 (6 bases each). CDR3 size: 17 residues. Germline V gene lookup returns CDR1 KGHSH and CDR2 LQKENI. The V end lost 4 bases, the J end lost 3 bases, and 20 bases lay between the germline ends. DNA of the CDR3: TGTGCCAGCTCACTCGGTCTCTGGAGGGGGGAAACAGATACGCAGTATTTT. It specifies CASSLGLWRGETDTQYF. The full variable domain, in which reference TRBV18 and TRBJ2-3 provide the parts outside the CDR3, is NAGVMQNPRHLVRRRGQEARLRCSPMKGHSHVYWYRQLPEEGLKFMVYLQKENIIDESGMPKERFSAEFPKEGPSILRIQQVVRGDSAAYFCASSLGLWRGETDTQYFGPGTRLTVL.

The rearrangement links TRBV5-4 to TRBJ2-7; 9 bases are shared with TRBD2. CDR1 SGHNT and CDR2 YYREEE come from the germline V gene (reference sequence). The junction had 5 bases not matched to a gene; V was cut back by 5 bases and J by 2 bases. The CDR3 has 14 amino acids. DNA for the CDR3: TGTGCCAGCAGGTCTGCGGGGGGGCCCTACGAGCAGTACTTC. It is translated as CASRSAGGPYEQYF.

This clone showed up just once. V usage is TRBV30 and J usage is TRBJ1-1, with 7 bases aligning to TRBD1. The CDR3 totals 13 residues. Germline V gene data show CDR1 as GTSNPN and CDR2 as SVGIG (reference sequence). V dropped 2 bases and J dropped 8; count of bases not matched to a gene: 8. CDR3 coding DNA: TGTGCCTGGAGTTTCAAGGGGGCCGTGGAAGCTTTCTTT. Amino acid sequence: CAWSFKGAVEAFF. The full variable domain, rest sourced from reference TRBV30 and TRBJ1-1, is SQTIHQWPATLVQPVGSPLSLECTVEGTSNPNLYWYRQAAGRGLQLLFYSVGIGQISSEVPQNLSASRPQDRQFILSSKKLLLSDSGFYLCAWSFKGAVEAFFGQGTRLTVV.

This chain joins TRBV13 and TRBJ2-6; 9 bases are shared with TRBD1. Germline V gene sequence: CDR1 PRHDT, CDR2 FYEKMQ (reference sequence). V shed 5 bases and J 0 bases; nucleotides not matched to a gene: 11. The CDR3 totals 19 residues. The CDR3 nucleotides read TGTGCCAGCAGCCCCTCAGGGGGGACAGGGTCCTCTGGGGCCAACGTCCTGACTTTC. Translated: CASSPSGGTGSSGANVLTF.

This chain uses TRBV2 with TRBJ1-2; 8 nucleotides align to TRBD1. The trim removed 10 bases at V and 8 bases at J, leaving 6 bases unmatched. CDR3 size: 11 residues. The germline gives CDR1 SNHLY, CDR2 FYNNEI. The CDR3 reads CATRTGQGYTF. CDR3 DNA: TGTGCCACCAGGACAGGGCAGGGCTACACCTTC.

The J gene is TRBJ2-7, the V gene TRBV7-9; D unresolved. Trimming removed 1 base at V and 6 bases at J, with 7 bases between. The length of the CDR3 is 12 residues. Germline V CDR1 and CDR2: SEHNR, FQNEAQ (reference sequence). CDR3 sequence (DNA): TGTGCCAGCAGCTTAGACAGATCCGAGCAGTACTTC. Encoded protein: CASSLDRSEQYF.

J is TRBJ1-4 and V is TRBV6-1; D is perhaps TRBD1 (5 bases). Germline V gene lookup returns CDR1 MNHNS and CDR2 SASEGT. Between the trimmed V and J ends, which lost 2 bases and 5 bases, there was a span of 15 bases. The CDR3 has 16 amino acids. CDR3 sequence reads: CASSEFSGTVNEKLFF. CDR3 nucleotide sequence: TGTGCCAGCAGTGAATTCAGCGGGACGGTAAATGAAAAACTGTTTTTT.